These T cell receptor beta chains were read from a single sample in a study of blood T cell repertoires in COVID-19. The protocol was immunoSEQ multiplex PCR, while the TCRdb copy is restricted to in-frame clones and leaves out a portion. The sample includes roughly 250,000 clones, roughly 91% of them seen just once. Sequencing used PBMCs or T cells enriched from blood (not recorded which). The source is a woman between 40 and 55 years old with acute COVID-19. Each CDR3 is given without its conserved first and last residue.

v_gene,j_gene,CDR3aa
TRBV6-2/TRBV6-3,TRBJ1-2,ASRYQGPYGYT
TRBV4-3,TRBJ2-2,ASSQDFPSGNTGELF
TRBV18,TRBJ1-1,ASSRNRNTEAF
TRBV30,TRBJ2-7,AWNPTGIGEQY
TRBV28,TRBJ2-2,ASSSNRDTNTGELF
TRBV3-1/TRBV3-2,TRBJ2-7,ASSQVPSGTNPEQY
TRBV9,TRBJ2-3,ASSVGVAGAKDTQY
TRBV19,TRBJ2-2,ASSIKGETGELF
TRBV24-1,TRBJ2-3,ATSSSTDTQY
TRBV27,TRBJ1-1,ASSLAVDFEAF
TRBV7-2,TRBJ2-5,ASSLAGPKETQY
TRBV7-2,TRBJ2-7,ASSLELAGPYEQY
TRBV15,TRBJ1-5,ATSNQKPGQGWGKPQH
TRBV28,TRBJ1-2,ASKTGTGGGYGYT
TRBV4-1,TRBJ2-2,ASSQDRQGLGTGELF
TRBV5-1,TRBJ1-1,ASSLALDSGRTEAF
TRBV7-8,TRBJ2-3,ASSLVGTGGGPRTDTQY
TRBV4-3,TRBJ1-1,ASSPQGFDTEAF
TRBV3-1/TRBV3-2,TRBJ2-3,ASSQGVKGGTDTQY
TRBV19,TRBJ2-1,ASSYRGSYNEQF
TRBV29-1,TRBJ1-2,STRSEGLGYGYT
TRBV4-3,TRBJ2-1,ASSQDRELGSSHYNEQF
TRBV2,TRBJ1-2,ASSRTETFNYGYT
TRBV12-5,TRBJ1-2,ASGLFLAGTSLYGYT
TRBV9,TRBJ2-1,ASSVGGLTYNEQF
TRBV11-3,TRBJ1-1,ASRARTANTEAF
TRBV6-5,TRBJ1-2,ASSFPGGRGYT
TRBV24-1,TRBJ2-3,ATSEGRTSGETDTQY
TRBV7-2,TRBJ1-1,ASTGQTNTEAF
TRBV15,TRBJ2-1,ATSRGGTSGSYNEQF
TRBV6-5,TRBJ2-7,ASRRQGALGQY
TRBV5-1,TRBJ1-1,ASSRLGGQGVVDTEAF
TRBV28,TRBJ2-1,ASSRNEQF
TRBV27,TRBJ1-2,ASSLQVNYGYT
TRBV18,TRBJ2-5,ASSYTSGAQETQY
TRBV12-3/TRBV12-4,TRBJ2-7,ASSAGVSYEQY
TRBV5-1,TRBJ2-7,ASTNDQGPYEQY
TRBV7-2,TRBJ1-3,ASSLGSSGNTIY
TRBV7-9,TRBJ2-3,ASTSSAGAPTDTQY
TRBV7-9,TRBJ2-1,ASSLAGVRDRGPNEQF
TRBV5-1,TRBJ1-2,ASSLSGQGYGYT
TRBV7-9,TRBJ2-1,ATSGTGGLRGQF
TRBV28,TRBJ2-3,ATRRGGWADTQY
TRBV5-6,TRBJ2-7,ASSSGQGSI
TRBV4-1,TRBJ2-1,ASSLSAGGNEQF
TRBV28,TRBJ1-5,ASSLYRDRENQPQH
TRBV7-2,TRBJ2-7,ASSLGTSSYEQY
TRBV9,TRBJ1-1,ASRPTGGAEAF
TRBV24-1,TRBJ2-2,ATSGSQGDGTSRNTGELF